This entry describes one T cell receptor (beta chain). In germline, CDR1 is GTSNPN, CDR2 SVGIG (reference sequence). CDR3 length: 15 amino acids. V dropped 1 base and J dropped 4 bases, with 15 bases sitting between them. Sequencing on ten immunoSEQ deep assay plates was performed for unsorted PBMC DNA. The method was immunoSEQ multiplex PCR; TCRdb's version includes in-frame clones alone and lacks a portion of them. The sample includes 450,000 to 650,000 clones, roughly 72% of them seen just once. This record comes from a study of shared clonotypes between healthy human individuals. The sample consisted of PBMCs. The chain carries TRBV30 and TRBJ2-3; D perhaps matches TRBD2 (5 bases). This clonotype was sampled from a woman aged 40-49 years in good health. Some clones in this sample may be carry-over from other donors' samples. In DNA form, the CDR3 reads TGTGCCTGGAGTGACGGGAAAACCGGGGCAGATACGCAGTATTTT. Its translation: CAWSDGKTGADTQYF.